This T cell receptor (beta chain) was recovered during a study of CD8 T cells in ankylosing spondylitis listed by TCRdb under 2017. Study-level background: T cell receptor beta repertoires were profiled in healthy donors and ankylosing spondylitis patients so that disease-linked TCR variants could be found. Peripheral blood samples were taken, and synovial fluid was additionally collected from ankylosing spondylitis patients. In total, the full study cohort was made up of roughly 110 healthy donors and some 26 ankylosing spondylitis patients. The paper as a whole reports these results and caveats: The disease-linked clones were reported as significantly enriched in matched synovial fluid samples from ankylosing spondylitis patients. A CD8+ phenotype was shown by the disease-linked clones, which were found at relatively low frequencies in peripheral blood. Some of the motif variants had been reported before in the synovial fluid and blood of reactive arthritis patients, a finding that suggests common disease-initiation mechanisms. Blood from ankylosing spondylitis patients appeared to be characterized by a TCR beta motif made up of 8 or 9 highly homologous amino acid variants.

This clonotype appeared a few times. The antigen this receptor binds is unknown. No much larger clone exists at a distance of one base, and base qualities are not known. A distance of 9 bases separates the germline ends of V and J, which lose 0 bases and 0 bases respectively. The germline V gene yields SGHRS for CDR1 and YFSETQ for CDR2. The CDR3 starts with the cysteine, ends with the phenylalanine, and has 15 residues. Only the CDR3 part of the read is kept: 45 bases, read in frame from the first base. The listed sequencing device is Illumina HiSeq 2500. Quantitative 5'-RACE with molecular barcodes was the method used to prepare the TCR beta libraries. Processing in the source paper ran as follows. A new computational method, built on a probabilistic model of VDJ rearrangement, was used to identify disease-linked TCR variants. TCRdb reanalyzed the raw reads on its own, using fastp at Q25 for trimming and MiXCR for clone calling, and kept in-frame beta chains. Each CDR3 protein appears once, grouped with its most common genes and DNA. The V and J calls follow TCRdb's processing rather than the paper's. This sample gives around 300,000 distinct CDR3 sequences in total; roughly 12% of them show up just once. The top ten constitute roughly 9.1% of the sample.

Specimen: blood, either unsorted or a sorted T cell fraction (not recorded which). The chain links TRBV5-1 with TRBJ2-5; the D gene is possibly TRBD1, with 5 bases matching. The receptor was isolated from a female donor with ankylosing spondylitis or in good health (not recorded which). In nucleotides, the sequence is TGCGCCAGCAGCTTGGGGGGCGCGTACCAAGAGACCCAGTACTTC. Its protein reads: CASSLGGAYQETQYF.